A selection of T cell receptor beta chains follows, all from one sample in a study of T cells after somatic rescue of genetic block. The table came from immunoSEQ multiplex PCR; TCRdb's copy has only in-frame clones and leaves some out. The profile covers tens of thousands of clones, with 92% appearing a single time and about 2.7% taken by the ten largest. Input material: peripheral blood mononuclear cells (PBMCs). These TCRs come from a man aged 40-55 years. The CDR3 runs from the conserved cysteine through the conserved F or W. D genes are given only for firm matches. Not all rows give a size; the values are once, few, many and, for expanded clones, a class.

abundance	v_gene	j_gene	d_gene	len	CDR3nt	CDR3aa
-	TRBV11-2	TRBJ2-1	TRBD1	11	TGTGCCAGCAGACAGGGGCCCGAGCAGTTCTTC	CASRQGPEQFF
once	TRBV9	TRBJ2-1	TRBD1	15	TGTGCCAGCAGCGCTTCTGGGACAGGGTTAAGGAGGCAGTTCTTC	CASSASGTGLRRQFF
-	TRBV19	TRBJ1-1	-	13	TGTGCCAGTAAAAGTGGAGGGAACACTGAAGCTTTCTTT	CASKSGGNTEAFF
-	TRBV7-6	TRBJ2-7	TRBD1	15	TGTGCCAGCAGCTTAGGGCAGGGGGTCTCCTACGAGCAGTACTTC	CASSLGQGVSYEQYF
-	TRBV28	TRBJ2-7	TRBD1	14	TGTGCCAGCAGTACCCGGACAGGGGGCGACGAGCAGTACTTC	CASSTRTGGDEQYF
once	TRBV5-4	TRBJ2-7	TRBD2	15	TGTGCCAGCAGCACCAGGACTAGCGGAACCTACGAGCAGTACTTC	CASSTRTSGTYEQYF
-	TRBV5-1	TRBJ2-7	-	14	TGCGCCAGCAGCTTCGGCAGCGTTGACTACGAGCAGTACTTC	CASSFGSVDYEQYF
-	TRBV6-1	TRBJ2-2	-	16	TGTGCCAGCAGTGTCGGAACAGCGTTCCTCCGAGGGGAGCTGTTTTTT	CASSVGTAFLRGELFF
once	TRBV4-1	TRBJ1-2	TRBD1	17	TGCGCCAGCTACCCTGGGACAGGGAGATCTCGACGATATGGCTACACCTTC	CASYPGTGRSRRYGYTF
-	TRBV21-1	TRBJ1-5	-	16	TGTGCCAGCAGCAAAGCGCTCCAGGGCCGGGATCAGCCCCAGCATTTT	CASSKALQGRDQPQHF
once	TRBV6-1	TRBJ1-1	TRBD1	14	TGTGCCAGCAGTGTGGACAGGGTCCGGACTGAAGCTTTCTTT	CASSVDRVRTEAFF
few	TRBV6-1	TRBJ2-5	-	14	TGTGCCAGCAGCATACAGGGTAGCGGGGAGACCCAGTACTTC	CASSIQGSGETQYF
-	TRBV7-9	TRBJ2-2	-	16	TGTGCCAGCAGCTTAGATTCTGCTGCGAACACCGGGGAGCTGTTTTTT	CASSLDSAANTGELFF
-	TRBV19	TRBJ1-5	-	14	TGTGCCAGTACCCAGGCAGGGAGCAATCAGCCCCAGCATTTT	CASTQAGSNQPQHF
-	TRBV12-1	TRBJ2-2	-	17	TGTGCCAGCAGCCTAATGCGGGACAGGGGTAACACCGGGGAGCTGTTTTTT	CASSLMRDRGNTGELFF
-	TRBV7-9	TRBJ2-5	-	14	TGTGCCAGCAGCTTAGCGCTCAGGGATGAGACCCAGTACTTC	CASSLALRDETQYF
-	TRBV11-2	TRBJ2-7	-	11	TGTGCCAGCAGCCAAAGTGGCAGACAGTACTTC	CASSQSGRQYF
-	TRBV7-2	TRBJ1-6	-	12	TGTGCCAGCAGCTTCTCGGTTGCACCCCTCCACTTT	CASSFSVAPLHF
-	TRBV5-6	TRBJ1-6	-	14	TGTGCCAGCAGCTTACAGGGTGTAGTTTCACCCCTCCACTTT	CASSLQGVVSPLHF
-	TRBV6-5	TRBJ2-7	TRBD2	14	TGTGACAGCAGTTACGCGTGGGAGGGGTACGAGCAGTACTTC	CDSSYAWEGYEQYF
-	TRBV6-5	TRBJ2-7	-	13	TGTGCCAGCAGTTACTCGGACACCTACGAGCAGTACTTC	CASSYSDTYEQYF
-	TRBV5-1	TRBJ2-7	TRBD1	14	TGCGCCAGCAGCGGGACGGGACAGGGCTACGAGCAGTACTTC	CASSGTGQGYEQYF
-	TRBV9	TRBJ1-2	-	12	TGTGCCAGCAGCGTAGGAGGGGCTGGCTACACCTTC	CASSVGGAGYTF
few	TRBV10-1	TRBJ1-2	TRBD1	13	TGCGCCAGCAGTAGACAGGGAAGCTATGGCTACACCTTC	CASSRQGSYGYTF
-	TRBV11-1	TRBJ2-1	-	13	TGTGCCAGCAGTACCGACAGGAGCAATGAGCAGTTCTTC	CASSTDRSNEQFF
-	TRBV25-1	TRBJ2-1	-	13	TGTGCCAGCAGTGAAACGGGGTTGAATGAGCAGTTCTTC	CASSETGLNEQFF
few	TRBV4-1	TRBJ1-1	-	15	TGCGCCAGCAGCCAAGGCCCAGGACCGAACACTGAAGCTTTCTTT	CASSQGPGPNTEAFF
-	TRBV6-5	TRBJ2-7	-	13	TGTGCCAGCAGTTACACAGCCTCCTACGAGCAGTACTTC	CASSYTASYEQYF
-	TRBV5-6	TRBJ1-1	TRBD1	15	TGTGCCAGCAGCCCGTACACAGGGGTAAGCACTGAAGCTTTCTTT	CASSPYTGVSTEAFF
-	TRBV6-1	TRBJ2-7	-	12	TGTGCCAGCGGCTGGGGGCCGGGGGAGCAGTACTTC	CASGWGPGEQYF
once	TRBV4-2	TRBJ2-6	-	15	TGTGCCAGCAGCCAAGGGTGGACGGGGGCCAACGTCCTGACTTTC	CASSQGWTGANVLTF
-	TRBV5-6	TRBJ2-3	-	16	TGTGCCAGCAGCCCCCAAGCGGGCGCGAGCACAGATACGCAGTATTTT	CASSPQAGASTDTQYF
once	TRBV7-9	TRBJ2-1	-	12	TGTGCCAGCAGCTTAGATAGTAATGAGCAGTTCTTC	CASSLDSNEQFF
-	TRBV4-3	TRBJ2-1	-	16	TGCGCCAGCAGCCAAGGTTATTCCTGGACGGACAATGAGCAGTTCTTC	CASSQGYSWTDNEQFF
-	TRBV4-1	TRBJ2-7	TRBD1	15	TGCGCCAGCAGCCAAGATCTGACAGGGGCCTACGAGCAGTACTTC	CASSQDLTGAYEQYF
-	TRBV28	TRBJ1-2	TRBD1	15	TGTGCCAGCAGTTTCCGGGACAGGGGGGACTATGGCTACACCTTC	CASSFRDRGDYGYTF
-	TRBV7-9	TRBJ2-2	TRBD2	18	TGTGCCAGCAGCTACCTGCCGGGAGGGGATCTTGACACCGGGGAGCTGTTTTTT	CASSYLPGGDLDTGELFF
-	TRBV10-3	TRBJ2-7	TRBD1	12	TGTGCCATCGGGACAGGGCTTTACGAGCAGTACTTC	CAIGTGLYEQYF
once	TRBV5-5	TRBJ2-7	-	13	TGTGCCAGCGGGGGGCGGGCGAACCTCGAGCAGTACTTC	CASGGRANLEQYF
-	TRBV7-8	TRBJ2-4	-	15	TGTGCCAGCAGCTTAGGGTCGGGGGTAGGAGACATTCAGTACTTC	CASSLGSGVGDIQYF
-	TRBV6-5	TRBJ2-4	-	15	TGTGCCAGCAGTTACTCGAACAGGGCGTCGGACATTCAGTACTTC	CASSYSNRASDIQYF
-	TRBV6-6	TRBJ2-3	-	14	TGTGCCAGCAGCTCTTGGTCGGGCACAGATACGCAGTATTTT	CASSSWSGTDTQYF
-	TRBV4-2	TRBJ2-7	TRBD1	14	TGTGCCAGCAGCCGCGACAGGGTTAGGTACGAGCAGTACTTC	CASSRDRVRYEQYF